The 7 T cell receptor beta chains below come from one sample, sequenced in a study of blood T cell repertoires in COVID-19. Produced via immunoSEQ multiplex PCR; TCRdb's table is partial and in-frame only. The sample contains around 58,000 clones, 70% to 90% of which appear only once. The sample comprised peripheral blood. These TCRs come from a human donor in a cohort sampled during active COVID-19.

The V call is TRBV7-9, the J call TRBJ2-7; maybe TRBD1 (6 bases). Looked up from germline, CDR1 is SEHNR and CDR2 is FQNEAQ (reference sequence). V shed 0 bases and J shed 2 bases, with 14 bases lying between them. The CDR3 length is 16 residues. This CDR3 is CASSLAIGTPPYEQYF. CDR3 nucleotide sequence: TGTGCCAGCAGCTTAGCTATAGGGACACCTCCCTACGAGCAGTACTTC.

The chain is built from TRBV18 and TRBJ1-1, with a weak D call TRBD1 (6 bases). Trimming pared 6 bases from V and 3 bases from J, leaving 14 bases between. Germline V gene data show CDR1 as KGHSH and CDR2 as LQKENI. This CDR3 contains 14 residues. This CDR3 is CASSGQIGDTEAFF. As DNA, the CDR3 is TGTGCCAGCTCGGGACAAATCGGGGACACTGAAGCTTTCTTT.

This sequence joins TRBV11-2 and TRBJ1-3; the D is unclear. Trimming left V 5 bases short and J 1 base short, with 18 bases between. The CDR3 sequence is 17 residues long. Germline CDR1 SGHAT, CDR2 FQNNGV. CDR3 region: CASSLRLSTYSGNTIYF. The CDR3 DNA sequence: TGTGCCAGCAGCCTACGACTCTCGACCTATTCTGGAAACACCATATATTTT.

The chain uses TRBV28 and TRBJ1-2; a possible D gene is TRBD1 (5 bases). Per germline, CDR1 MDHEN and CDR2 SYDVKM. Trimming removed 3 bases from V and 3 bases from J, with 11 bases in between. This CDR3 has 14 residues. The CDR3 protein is CASSLPHRYYGYTF. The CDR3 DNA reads TGTGCCAGCAGTTTGCCCCACAGGTACTATGGCTACACCTTC.

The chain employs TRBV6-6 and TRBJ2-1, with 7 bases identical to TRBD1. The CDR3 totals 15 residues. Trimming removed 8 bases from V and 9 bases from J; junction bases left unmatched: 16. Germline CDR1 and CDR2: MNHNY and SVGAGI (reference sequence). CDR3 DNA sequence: TGTGCCAGCCAAAACGGACAGGAGCTTAGTAGTGAGCAGTTCTTC. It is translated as CASQNGQELSSEQFF.

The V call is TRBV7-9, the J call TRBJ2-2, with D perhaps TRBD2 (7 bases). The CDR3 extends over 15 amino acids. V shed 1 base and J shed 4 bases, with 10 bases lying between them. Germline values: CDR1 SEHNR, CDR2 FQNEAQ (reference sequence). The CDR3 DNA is TGTGCCAGCAGCTTAGTCCGGGGGGCCACCGGGGAGCTGTTTTTT. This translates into CASSLVRGATGELFF.

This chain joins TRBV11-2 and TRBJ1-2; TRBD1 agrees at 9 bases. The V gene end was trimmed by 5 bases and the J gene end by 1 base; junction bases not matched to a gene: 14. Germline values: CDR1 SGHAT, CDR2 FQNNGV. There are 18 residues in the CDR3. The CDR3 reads CASSLHLPGTGFNYGYTF. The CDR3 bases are TGTGCCAGCAGCCTGCACCTCCCCGGGACAGGGTTTAACTATGGCTACACCTTC.